The 25 T cell receptor beta chains below were found in one sample sequenced in a study of cytomegalovirus exposure and HLA in healthy donors. Amplification used 60 Vbeta primers and 13 Jbeta primers. Produced via immunoSEQ multiplex PCR; TCRdb's table is partial and in-frame only. The sample shows about 200,000 clones, less than 90% of them seen only once. Input material: PBMCs. These receptors were obtained from a woman in her thirties in good health and CMV-seronegative.

Only one count was recorded for this clone. The chain combines TRBV2 with TRBJ2-7, with D tentatively TRBD1 (6 bases). This CDR3 contains 13 residues. The germline V gene has CDR1 SNHLY and CDR2 FYNNEI. The V and J ends lost 5 bases and 7 bases respectively, with 15 bases between them. The CDR3: CASSNTGNGEQYF. DNA for the CDR3: TGTGCCAGCAGTAATACAGGGAACGGGGAGCAGTACTTC.

The rearrangement joins TRBV5-1 to TRBJ2-7; 8 bases match TRBD1. Germline assignment: CDR1 SGHRS and CDR2 YFSETQ. This CDR3 is built from 15 residues. V lost 0 bases to trimming and J lost 5 bases; unmatched junction nucleotides: 7. CDR3 amino acids: CASSLDGTGLNEQYF. CDR3 nucleotide sequence: TGCGCCAGCAGCTTGGATGGGACAGGACTGAACGAGCAGTACTTC.

The chain has TRBV27 and TRBJ1-6; D is possibly TRBD1 (6 bases). Trimming pared 2 bases from V and 7 bases from J, leaving 9 bases between. The CDR3 consists of 14 residues. Germline V gene sequence: CDR1 MNHEY, CDR2 SMNVEV (reference sequence). The CDR3 is CASSLGQLNSPLHF. The CDR3 nucleotides are TGTGCCAGCAGTTTAGGACAGCTAAATTCACCCCTCCACTTT.

The gene calls are TRBV6-5 and TRBJ2-3; 7 nucleotides align to TRBD2. V shed 6 bases and J 5 bases; nucleotides not matched to a gene: 11. The CDR3 runs to 15 residues. The germline gives CDR1 MNHEY, CDR2 SVGAGI. CDR3 bases: TGTGCCAGCAGGGAGAGCGGGGCGGGGGTAGATACGCAGTATTTT. Translating it yields CASRESGAGVDTQYF.

This clone was recorded only once. The chain has TRBV2 and TRBJ2-3; 14 nucleotides line up with TRBD2. This CDR3 spans 15 amino acids. Trimming at V came to 6 bases and at J to 4 bases, leaving 3 bases not matched to a gene. Germline loops: CDR1 SNHLY, CDR2 FYNNEI. The CDR3 nucleotides are TGTGCCAGCAGGAGACTAGCGGGGGGGCCAGATACGCAGTATTTT. It codes for CASRRLAGGPDTQYF. The whole variable domain, filled in from reference TRBV2 and TRBJ2-3, reads EPEVTQTPSHQVTQMGQEVILRCVPISNHLYFYWYRQILGQKVEFLVSFYNNEISEKSEIFDDQFSVERPDGSNFTLKIRSTKLEDSAMYFCASRRLAGGPDTQYFGPGTRLTVL.

V usage is TRBV6-1 and J usage is TRBJ2-2, with D perhaps TRBD1 (6 bases). CDR3 size: 14 residues. Germline CDR1 MNHNS, CDR2 SASEGT. V lost 5 bases to trimming and J lost 1 base, with 8 bases between them. CDR3 region: CASSKQGNTGELFF. For the CDR3, the DNA is TGTGCCAGCAGTAAACAGGGGAACACCGGGGAGCTGTTTTTT.

CDR3 region: CASSSGGLNTQYF. The CDR3 DNA is TGTGCCAGCAGTTCGGGGGGCCTAAATACGCAGTATTTT. The J gene is TRBJ2-3, the V gene TRBV27, with D maybe TRBD2 (7 bases). Germline V gives CDR1 MNHEY, CDR2 SMNVEV (reference sequence). V lost 4 bases and J lost 7, with 12 bases in between. The CDR3 sequence is 13 residues long.

The V and J genes are TRBV29-1 and TRBJ1-3; a weak D match, TRBD1 (6 bases). The CDR3 has 13 residues. Between the trimmed V and J ends, which lost 7 bases and 1 base, there was a span of 11 bases. Germline V gene sequence: CDR1 SQVTM, CDR2 ANQGSEA. The CDR3 DNA reads TGCAGCGGACAGGTTGGATCTGGAAACACCATATATTTT. This gives the protein CSGQVGSGNTIYF.

CDR3 protein: CASNRIQSSYNEQFF. The DNA for the CDR3 is TGTGCCAGCAACAGAATACAGAGCTCCTACAATGAGCAGTTCTTC. V usage is TRBV2 and J usage is TRBJ2-1; D gene unclear. Germline CDR1 reads SNHLY; CDR2 reads FYNNEI. The V gene lost 7 bases and the J gene lost 0 bases, with 13 bases spanning the gap. This CDR3 is 15 amino acids long.

This chain uses TRBV7-3 with TRBJ2-2; no definite D call. Germline CDR1 and CDR2: SGHTA and FQGTGA. V lost 5 bases, J lost 6 bases, and 4 bases lay in between. The CDR3 totals 11 residues. CDR3 region: CASSQAGELFF. The CDR3 DNA sequence: TGTGCCAGCAGCCAGGCCGGGGAGCTGTTTTTT. Full variable domain (missing parts from reference TRBV7-3 and TRBJ2-2): GAGVSQTPSNKVTEKGKYVELRCDPISGHTALYWYRQSLGQGPEFLIYFQGTGAADDSGLPNDRFFAVRPEGSVSTLKIQRTERGDSAVYLCASSQAGELFFGEGSRLTVL.

This clone was seen once. This CDR3 reads CASSRGIYNEQFF. The CDR3 DNA is TGTGCCAGCAGTCGGGGAATTTACAATGAGCAGTTCTTC. The chain links TRBV27 to TRBJ2-1; D might be TRBD2 (5 bases). V shed 5 bases and J shed 4 bases, with 9 bases lying between them. The CDR3 runs 13 residues. Germline V gene data show CDR1 as MNHEY and CDR2 as SMNVEV (reference sequence).

This chain uses TRBV27 with TRBJ1-4, with D unresolved. This CDR3 has 15 amino acids. Trimming took 5 bases from V and 2 from J, leaving 12 bases between them. CDR1 MNHEY and CDR2 SMNVEV come from the germline V gene (reference sequence). The CDR3 protein is CASSHRGFTNEKLFF. The CDR3 nucleotides are TGTGCCAGCAGTCATCGCGGGTTCACTAATGAAAAACTGTTTTTT.

This chain links TRBV7-2 with TRBJ2-7; possible D gene TRBD2, 5 bases. V was clipped by 1 base and J by 4 bases, with 14 bases between them. CDR3 length: 15 residues. In germline, CDR1 is SGHTA, CDR2 FQGNSA. The DNA for the CDR3 is TGTGCCAGCAGCTTAGATGAGAGGGCGTTTTACGAGCAGTACTTC. Translated, it gives CASSLDERAFYEQYF.

The chain links TRBV30 to TRBJ2-5, with D possibly TRBD2 on 5 matching bases. Trimming shortened V by 1 base and J by 7 bases, and 10 bases separated the two germline ends. Germline assignment: CDR1 GTSNPN and CDR2 SVGIG (reference sequence). The CDR3 is 12 residues long. CDR3 residues: CAWSDSSGTQYF. CDR3 DNA: TGTGCCTGGAGTGACTCAAGCGGGACCCAGTACTTC.

The chain joins TRBV5-6 to TRBJ1-1; a possible D gene is TRBD1 (6 bases). The CDR3 consists of 15 residues. V was shortened by 4 bases and J by 8 bases, with 21 bases between the two germline ends. Germline V gene lookup returns CDR1 SGHDT and CDR2 YYEEEE. The CDR3 loop reads CASSRDMGSISEAFF. CDR3 sequence (DNA): TGTGCCAGCAGCAGGGACATGGGCTCTATTTCCGAAGCTTTCTTT.

The rearrangement links TRBV7-6 to TRBJ1-5, with 7 bases lining up with TRBD1. With 6 bases clipped from V and 6 bases from J, the junction kept 8 bases outside the gene matches. The germline CDR1 and CDR2 sequences are SGHVS and FNYEAQ. This CDR3 spans 14 amino acids. In DNA form, the CDR3 reads TGTGCCAGCAGTCCGACAGGGCAGGGTCAGCCCCAGCATTTT. Translated: CASSPTGQGQPQHF. Based on the CDR3 plus reference TRBV7-6 and TRBJ1-5, the full variable domain is GAGVSQSPRYKVTKRGQDVALRCDPISGHVSLYWYRQALGQGPEFLTYFNYEAQQDKSGLPNDRFSAERPEGSISTLTIQRTEQRDSAMYRCASSPTGQGQPQHFGDGTRLSIL.

The rearrangement uses TRBV5-1 and TRBJ2-7; 8 nucleotides line up with TRBD2. V lost 7 bases and J lost 6; bases outside the gene matches: 9. This CDR3 contains 13 residues. Per the germline V gene, CDR1 is SGHRS and CDR2 is YFSETQ. The CDR3 region is CASGGTSAGEQYF. The CDR3 DNA sequence: TGCGCCAGCGGAGGGACTAGTGCGGGCGAGCAGTACTTC.

Only one count was recorded for this clone. The chain links TRBV19 to TRBJ2-3; the D gene is possibly TRBD1 (5 bases). V was clipped by 5 bases and J by 2 bases, with 8 bases between them. Germline CDR1 and CDR2: LNHDA and SQIVND (reference sequence). This CDR3 has 13 amino acids. CDR3 residues: CASSDSSTDTQYF. CDR3 nucleotides: TGTGCCAGTAGTGACAGTTCCACAGATACGCAGTATTTT.

CDR3 DNA sequence: TGTGCCAGCAGTGAGTATGTCACAGATACGCAGTATTTT. Translated, it gives CASSEYVTDTQYF. The genes are TRBV2 and TRBJ2-3; D remains ambiguous. V shed 3 bases and J shed 2 bases, with 6 bases lying between them. The V gene's germline CDR1 is SNHLY and CDR2 FYNNEI. The CDR3 has 13 residues.

The table lists this clone with a count of one. The same CDR3 arises from other DNA sequences in this sample as well. CDR3 region: CASSLEGGTDTQYF. The CDR3 nucleotides read TGCGCCAGCAGCTTAGAGGGGGGCACAGATACGCAGTATTTT. The J gene is TRBJ2-3, the V gene TRBV5-1; D possibly corresponds to TRBD1 (6 bases). Deletions cut 2 bases from V and 1 base from J, with 8 bases between. CDR1 SGHRS and CDR2 YFSETQ come from the germline V gene. This CDR3 is built from 14 residues.

This CDR3 is CASSSRDRVNNEQFF. The DNA for the CDR3 is TGCGCCAGCAGCTCCCGGGACAGGGTGAATAATGAGCAGTTCTTC. The V and J genes are TRBV5-1 and TRBJ2-1; 9 bases match TRBD1. V lost 3 bases, J lost 7 bases, and 8 bases stayed unmatched. The CDR3 length is 15 residues. In germline, CDR1 is SGHRS, CDR2 YFSETQ.

The chain combines TRBV7-9 with TRBJ2-3, with 7 bases that match TRBD1. Trimming removed 4 bases from V and 1 base from J; junction bases left unmatched: 8. The CDR3 totals 16 residues. CDR1 SEHNR and CDR2 FQNEAQ come from the germline V gene (reference sequence). The CDR3 region is CASSWEQGFGTDTQYF. CDR3 DNA: TGTGCCAGCAGCTGGGAACAGGGGTTTGGCACAGATACGCAGTATTTT. Full variable domain (missing parts from reference TRBV7-9 and TRBJ2-3): DTGVSQNPRHKITKRGQNVTFRCDPISEHNRLYWYRQTLGQGPEFLTYFQNEAQLEKSRLLSDRFSAERPKGSFSTLEIQRTEQGDSAMYLCASSWEQGFGTDTQYFGPGTRLTVL.

The rearrangement joins TRBV6-5 to TRBJ1-4; no definite D call. This CDR3 is 15 amino acids long. Trimming pared 1 base from V and 5 bases from J, leaving 11 bases between. From germline, CDR1 is MNHEY and CDR2 SVGAGI. In DNA form, the CDR3 reads TGTGCCAGCAGTTACTTTTCAGGTCAGAATGAAAAACTGTTTTTT. Its translation: CASSYFSGQNEKLFF.

V is TRBV7-3 and J is TRBJ2-1, with 7 bases that match TRBD2. The CDR3 has 15 amino acids. The germline CDR1 and CDR2 sequences are SGHTA and FQGTGA. J gave up 6 bases and V 2 bases, and 7 bases lay outside the gene matches. In DNA, the CDR3 is TGTGCCAGCAGCTTACACGTACTAGCGTCCAATGAGCAGTTCTTC. Its protein product is CASSLHVLASNEQFF. Based on the CDR3 plus reference TRBV7-3 and TRBJ2-1, the full variable domain is GAGVSQTPSNKVTEKGKYVELRCDPISGHTALYWYRQSLGQGPEFLIYFQGTGAADDSGLPNDRFFAVRPEGSVSTLKIQRTERGDSAVYLCASSLHVLASNEQFFGPGTRLTVL.

The chain joins TRBV7-9 to TRBJ2-1; tentative D call: TRBD1 (6 bases). This CDR3 contains 14 residues. With 5 bases removed from V and 5 bases from J, the gap between germline ends came to 13 bases. In germline, CDR1 is SEHNR, CDR2 FQNEAQ (reference sequence). The CDR3 DNA is TGTGCCAGCAGCCACCCTACAGGGCACAATGAGCAGTTCTTC. Amino acid sequence: CASSHPTGHNEQFF.